The present entry profiles one T cell receptor (beta chain) with its context. Its antigen is not known. Samples derive from patients with active juvenile idiopathic arthritis. This sample is part of a study of circulating and synovial CD4+ cells in juvenile arthritis. General observations from the study: Overlap with synovium rose as more T cells were sequenced. Diversity here was lower than in bulk blood CD4 cells.

Germline V gives CDR1 SGHRS, CDR2 YFSETQ. Trimming took 3 bases from V and 4 from J, leaving 14 bases between them. CDR3 length: 15 amino acids. Here immunoSEQ multiplex PCR was the method, and the copy in TCRdb shows in-frame clones only, minus some. The data hold about 3,600 clones, with nearly 85% observed a single time. Material for sequencing was CD4+ T cells from synovial fluid. The sequence came from a human donor with juvenile idiopathic arthritis. The genes are TRBV5-1 and TRBJ2-1; maybe TRBD2 (5 bases). As DNA, the CDR3 is TGCGCCAGCAGCTCACTCGGGAATATTTACAATGAGCAGTTCTTC. It codes for CASSSLGNIYNEQFF.